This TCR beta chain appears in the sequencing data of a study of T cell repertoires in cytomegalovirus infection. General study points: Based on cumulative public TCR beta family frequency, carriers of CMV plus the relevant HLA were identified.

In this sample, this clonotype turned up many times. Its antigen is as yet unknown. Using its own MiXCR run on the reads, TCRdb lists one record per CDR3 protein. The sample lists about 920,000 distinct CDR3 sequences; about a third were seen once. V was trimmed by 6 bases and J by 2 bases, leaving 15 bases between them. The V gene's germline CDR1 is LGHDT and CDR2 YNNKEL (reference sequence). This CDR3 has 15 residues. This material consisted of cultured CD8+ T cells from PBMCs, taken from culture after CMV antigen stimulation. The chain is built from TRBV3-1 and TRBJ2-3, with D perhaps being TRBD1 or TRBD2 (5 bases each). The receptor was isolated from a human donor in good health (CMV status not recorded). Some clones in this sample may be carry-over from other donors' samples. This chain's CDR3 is CASSQPGPNTDTQYF. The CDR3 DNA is TGTGCCAGCAGTCAACCGGGACCAAACACAGATACGCAGTATTTT.